Following are 7 T cell receptor beta chains from one sample sequenced in a study of T cell repertoires in cytomegalovirus infection. TCRdb passed the reads through MiXCR, listing each CDR3 protein once. The sample includes some 600,000 distinct CDR3 sequences, 20% to 25% of them seen just once. The sample was CD8+ T cells from PBMCs. These receptors all come from a human donor in good health (CMV status not recorded). Some clones in this sample may be carry-over from other donors' samples.

In this sample, this clonotype turned up a few times. This chain connects TRBV4-3 to TRBJ1-6; D unclear. The ends were cut back, 0 bases at V and 7 bases at J, with 13 bases in the middle. The CDR3 spans 16 residues. Per the germline V gene, CDR1 is LGHNA and CDR2 is YSLEER. The CDR3 DNA reads as TGCGCCAGCAGCCAAGACGTTTATAGGACCAATTCACCCCTCCACTTT. Encoded protein: CASSQDVYRTNSPLHF.

Points on this clonotype: The germline gene is not matched at one end of the junction; a read error may be the cause. The rearrangement uses TRBV7-8 and TRBJ1-1, with TRBD1 identical over 9 bases. The germline CDR1 and CDR2 sequences are SGHVS and FQNEAQ. This CDR3 is 14 amino acids long. CDR3 residues: CANSLGTGRTEAFF. DNA for the CDR3: TGTGCCAACAGCTTAGGGACAGGGAGGACTGAAGCTTTCTTT.

The V gene is TRBV19, the J gene TRBJ2-7; possibly TRBD1 or TRBD2 for D (5 bases each). V gave up 7 bases and J gave up 2 bases, with 12 bases separating them. Germline V gene lookup returns CDR1 LNHDA and CDR2 SQIVND (reference sequence). CDR3 length equals 13 residues. CDR3 residues: CASKGTETYEQYF. The CDR3 DNA sequence: TGTGCCAGTAAGGGGACGGAAACCTACGAGCAGTACTTC.

This clonotype came up many times. This rearrangement joins TRBV28 to TRBJ2-2, with D perhaps matching TRBD1 (6 bases). V was clipped by 4 bases and J by 4 bases, with 16 bases between them. Germline V gene lookup returns CDR1 MDHEN and CDR2 SYDVKM. This CDR3 is 16 amino acids long. The CDR3 nucleotides read TGTGCCAGCAGTTCACAGGGATATCTAGGCACCGGGGAGCTGTTTTTT. Its protein is CASSSQGYLGTGELFF.

This clonotype was observed at least ten times. The V call is TRBV7-6, the J call TRBJ2-3, with 7 bases aligning to TRBD1. Germline CDR1 is SGHVS and CDR2 is FNYEAQ. The CDR3 has 16 amino acids. Germline trimming cut 0 bases from V and 2 bases from J; bases unmatched to any gene: 5. The CDR3 protein is CASSLAGTAYTDTQYF. CDR3 coding DNA: TGTGCCAGCAGCTTAGCCGGGACAGCTTACACAGATACGCAGTATTTT.

In its sample, this clonotype was seen a few times. The gene calls are TRBV14 and TRBJ2-1; D ambiguous. There are 13 residues in the CDR3. Germline V gene data show CDR1 as SGHDN and CDR2 as FVKESK. V lost 4 bases to trimming and J lost 2 bases, with 6 bases between them. CDR3 sequence reads: CASSLQPYNEQFF. CDR3 DNA: TGTGCCAGCAGCCTCCAGCCCTACAATGAGCAGTTCTTC.

The chain carries TRBV29-1 and TRBJ2-5; 9 bases match TRBD1. This CDR3 contains 14 residues. The V gene's germline CDR1 is SQVTM and CDR2 ANQGSEA. The ends lost 4 bases at V and 2 bases at J; junction bases unmatched: 5. The CDR3 sequence is CSVVPDRGQETQYF. In nucleotides, the CDR3 is TGCAGCGTTGTCCCGGACAGGGGACAAGAGACCCAGTACTTC.